Following are 30 T cell receptor beta chains from one sample sequenced in a study of early T cells in non-severe SARS-CoV-2 infection. TCRdb independently ran MiXCR on the 5' RACE reads; one entry per CDR3 protein. The sample carries about 64,000 distinct CDR3 sequences, approximately 11% recorded once. This material consisted of whole blood, taken at baseline. The receptor source for this set is an adult who was a healthcare worker with PCR-confirmed SARS-CoV-2 infection or an uninfected control (not recorded which).

The CDR3 here is CASRKTSGDYYEQYF. In DNA, the CDR3 is TGTGCCAGCAGAAAAACTAGCGGGGATTACTACGAGCAGTACTTC. The V gene is TRBV7-2, the J gene TRBJ2-7; 10 bases line up with TRBD2. The germline CDR1 and CDR2 sequences are SGHTA and FQGNSA. V trimming: 6 bases; J trimming: 3 bases; junction bases outside the gene matches: 8. The CDR3 extends over 15 amino acids.

There are many counts of this clonotype. The chain recombines TRBV20-1 with TRBJ2-3; 12 bases map to TRBD2. The CDR3 loop spans 16 amino acids. Germline V CDR1 and CDR2: DFQATT, SNEGSKA (reference sequence). J was trimmed by 3 bases and V by 4 bases; bases with no gene match: 8. The chain's CDR3 is CSATRLAGAGTDTQYF. CDR3 nucleotides: TGCAGTGCTACCCGACTAGCGGGGGCTGGGACAGATACGCAGTATTTT.

The chain combines TRBV4-3 with TRBJ2-2, with D unclear. The CDR3 has 13 amino acids. The V and J ends lost 0 bases and 9 bases respectively, with 8 bases between them. Germline V gene sequence: CDR1 LGHNA, CDR2 YSLEER. The CDR3 sequence: CASSQDVRRELFF. The CDR3 coding sequence is TGCGCCAGCAGCCAAGATGTCCGACGGGAGCTGTTTTTT.

There are a few counts of this clonotype. This chain links TRBV12-3 or TRBV12-4 with TRBJ2-7; weak D call: TRBD2 (6 bases). The CDR3 consists of 13 residues. Trimming removed 6 bases at V and 2 bases at J, with 11 bases between. The CDR3 protein is CASRPGTAYEQYF. CDR3 DNA sequence: TGTGCCAGCAGACCCGGGACTGCCTACGAGCAGTACTTC.

This clonotype was seen a handful of times. The CDR3 DNA follows: TGCGCCAGCAGCTTCAGGGGTCAAAGTGTTGAAAAACTGTTTTTT. This translates into CASSFRGQSVEKLFF. This chain links TRBV5-1 with TRBJ1-4; possibly TRBD1 for D (6 bases). CDR1 SGHRS and CDR2 YFSETQ come from the germline V gene. Trimming cost V 2 bases and J 7 bases, with 15 bases left between them. The CDR3 consists of 15 residues. Together with reference TRBV5-1 and TRBJ1-4, the CDR3 gives the full variable domain: KAGVTQTPRYLIKTRGQQVTLSCSPISGHRSVSWYQQTPGQGLQFLFEYFSETQRNKGNFPGRFSGRQFSNSRSEMNVSTLELGDSALYLCASSFRGQSVEKLFFGSGTQLSVL.

This clonotype was counted a few times. The genes are TRBV14 and TRBJ2-3; 9 bases agree with TRBD2. Germline lookup yields CDR1 SGHDN and CDR2 FVKESK. Trimming removed 3 bases from V and 4 bases from J; junction bases left unmatched: 5. This CDR3 is 15 amino acids long. The chain's CDR3 is CASSQERGAADTQYF. CDR3 bases: TGTGCCAGCAGCCAGGAGCGGGGGGCGGCAGATACGCAGTATTTT.

The J gene is TRBJ1-1, the V gene TRBV20-1; D possibly corresponds to TRBD1 (5 bases). Trimming left V 7 bases short and J 5 bases short, with 23 bases between. The germline CDR1 and CDR2 sequences are DFQATT and SNEGSKA (reference sequence). The CDR3 contains 15 residues. The CDR3: CSVMPTANYDTEAFF. The CDR3 DNA is TGCAGTGTTATGCCGACAGCCAATTACGATACTGAAGCTTTCTTT.

This clonotype was seen many times. The chain employs TRBV7-4 and TRBJ1-5; weak D call: TRBD1 (5 bases). Germline assignment: CDR1 SGHVT and CDR2 SQSDAQ. V was clipped by 3 bases and J by 1 base, with 13 bases between them. CDR3 length: 16 amino acids. DNA of the CDR3: TGTGCCAGCAGCTTGGCAGGGATCGGAAGCAATCAGCCCCAGCATTTT. Its protein is CASSLAGIGSNQPQHF.

The chain recombines TRBV24-1 with TRBJ2-3; tentatively, D is TRBD2 (5 bases). Germline V CDR1 and CDR2: KGHDR, SFDVKD. The CDR3 totals 11 residues. Trimming shortened V by 7 bases and J by 5 bases, and 6 bases separated the two germline ends. The CDR3 bases are TGTGCCACCAGAGAGGGAGATACGCAGTATTTT. Its protein is CATREGDTQYF.

This clonotype came up a few times. This sequence joins TRBV27 and TRBJ1-2; D perhaps matches TRBD1 (6 bases). From germline, CDR1 is MNHEY and CDR2 SMNVEV (reference sequence). The CDR3 is made up of 15 amino acids. V lost 3 bases and J lost 8, with 19 bases in between. Here the CDR3 reads CASSFRQGRVGGYTF. As DNA, the CDR3 is TGTGCCAGCAGTTTTAGGCAGGGGAGAGTGGGCGGCTACACCTTC.

This clonotype was recorded a few times. The rearrangement links TRBV5-1 to TRBJ1-2, with TRBD1 identical over 8 bases. The germline V gene encodes CDR1 SGHRS and CDR2 YFSETQ. The CDR3 consists of 17 residues. The junction had 13 bases not matched to a gene; V was cut back by 4 bases and J by 2 bases. The CDR3 spells CASSLQWTGNQNYGYTF. The DNA for the CDR3 is TGCGCCAGCAGCCTCCAGTGGACAGGGAACCAGAACTATGGCTACACCTTC.

This rearrangement joins TRBV12-3 or TRBV12-4 to TRBJ1-5, with D possibly TRBD1 on 5 matching bases. The V and J ends lost 6 bases and 9 bases respectively, with 15 bases between them. The CDR3 is made up of 13 amino acids. For the CDR3, the DNA is TGTGCCAGCAGCTCAATAAATGGGGGGCCCCAGCATTTT. This translates into CASSSINGGPQHF.

This clonotype was seen repeatedly, ten times or more. The chain is built from TRBV30 and TRBJ1-3, with no clear D. The CDR3 runs 16 residues. Germline CDR1 GTSNPN, CDR2 SVGIG (reference sequence). V gave up 1 base and J gave up 0 bases, with 13 bases separating them. The CDR3 DNA is TGTGCCTGGAGTGCCACCTTTGGGAGCTCTGGAAACACCATATATTTT. Translated: CAWSATFGSSGNTIYF.

This clonotype was found a few times. The rearrangement joins TRBV18 to TRBJ1-6; D gene ambiguous. Looked up from germline, CDR1 is KGHSH and CDR2 is LQKENI. Deletions cut 3 bases from V and 0 bases from J, with 15 bases between. This CDR3 is 18 amino acids long. DNA of the CDR3: TGTGCCAGCTCACCGCTTGGACGGGAAAACTCCTATAATTCACCCCTCCACTTT. Protein: CASSPLGRENSYNSPLHF.

V and J are TRBV20-1 and TRBJ2-1; D uncertain. V was pared by 3 bases and J by 5 bases, with 5 bases between. The CDR3 length is 11 residues. In germline, CDR1 is DFQATT, CDR2 SNEGSKA (reference sequence). The CDR3 DNA reads as TGCAGTGCTAGGAATGACAATGAGCAGTTCTTC. Translating it yields CSARNDNEQFF.

This clonotype was counted a few times. The chain carries TRBV7-2 and TRBJ2-7; TRBD2 matches 7 bases. V was pared by 4 bases and J by 0 bases, with 9 bases of the junction left unmatched. Germline V gene lookup returns CDR1 SGHTA and CDR2 FQGNSA. This CDR3 is built from 16 residues. The CDR3 region is CASSSTSPPYSYEQYF. Here the CDR3 DNA reads TGTGCCAGCAGCTCGACTAGCCCTCCTTACTCCTACGAGCAGTACTTC.

This clonotype occurred many times. The chain couples TRBV27 to TRBJ1-2; D might be TRBD1 (5 bases). The CDR3 has 15 residues. Per the germline V gene, CDR1 is MNHEY and CDR2 is SMNVEV (reference sequence). The V end was cut by 0 bases, the J end by 4 bases, with 12 bases between. This CDR3 is CASSLSVDSTYGYTF. The CDR3 nucleotides read TGTGCCAGCAGTTTATCGGTCGACAGTACCTATGGCTACACCTTC.

This clonotype appeared many times. This sequence joins TRBV6-5 and TRBJ2-7, with TRBD2 matching over 8 bases. Germline V lookup: CDR1 MNHEY, CDR2 SVGAGI. With 0 bases clipped from V and 3 bases from J, the junction kept 7 bases outside the gene matches. The CDR3 covers 16 residues. CDR3 in amino acids: CASSYSRTSGYYEQYF. The CDR3 DNA sequence: TGTGCCAGCAGTTACTCGAGAACTAGCGGCTACTACGAGCAGTACTTC.

The V gene is TRBV20-1, the J gene TRBJ1-3, with TRBD1 as a possible D gene (6 bases). This CDR3 spans 12 amino acids. V was shortened by 6 bases and J by 5 bases, with 11 bases between the two germline ends. Germline CDR1 and CDR2: DFQATT and SNEGSKA (reference sequence). CDR3 loop: CSAEGERNTIYF. DNA for the CDR3: TGCAGTGCCGAGGGGGAAAGAAACACCATATATTTT.

The table lists this clonotype with many counts. The rearrangement joins TRBV30 to TRBJ1-1; the match to TRBD1 covers 9 bases. The V segment lost 3 bases and the J segment 4 bases; nucleotides outside the gene matches: 0. This CDR3 has 12 residues. Germline CDR1 reads GTSNPN; CDR2 reads SVGIG (reference sequence). The CDR3 region is CAWRTGGTEAFF. For the CDR3, the DNA is TGTGCCTGGAGGACAGGGGGCACTGAAGCTTTCTTT.

This clonotype was seen ten or more times. The chain carries TRBV7-9 and TRBJ2-5; 8 positions match TRBD2. V gave up 3 bases and J gave up 5 bases; unmatched junction bases: 8. Germline lookup yields CDR1 SEHNR and CDR2 FQNEAQ (reference sequence). The CDR3 is made up of 15 amino acids. In nucleotides, the CDR3 is TGTGCCAGCAGCTTCCCCTCAGCGGGGGTCGAGACCCAGTACTTC. This codes for CASSFPSAGVETQYF.

V gene TRBV28 combines with J gene TRBJ2-7; the D is unclear. V was clipped by 5 bases and J by 6 bases, with 8 bases between them. The CDR3 runs to 11 residues. Germline V gene lookup returns CDR1 MDHEN and CDR2 SYDVKM. CDR3 nucleotide sequence: TGTGCCAGCAGTCCAAAGACCGAGCAGTACTTC. It is translated as CASSPKTEQYF.

This clonotype showed up many times. This chain links TRBV29-1 with TRBJ1-3, with D unresolved. Germline values: CDR1 SQVTM, CDR2 ANQGSEA. This CDR3 contains 12 residues. V lost 3 bases and J 4 bases, leaving 7 bases between the germline ends. The CDR3 DNA reads TGCAGCGTTGACGGAGCGGGAAACACCATATATTTT. Translated, it gives CSVDGAGNTIYF.

V is TRBV6-4 and J is TRBJ2-2; the D gene is possibly TRBD1 (5 bases). CDR1 is MRHNA, CDR2 SNTAGT, per germline. This CDR3 contains 13 residues. Between the trimmed V and J ends, which lost 5 bases and 5 bases, there was a span of 9 bases. This chain's CDR3 is CASSRGATGELFF. The CDR3 coding sequence is TGTGCCAGCAGTAGGGGCGCGACCGGGGAGCTGTTTTTT.

This clonotype was recorded many times. The V gene is TRBV20-1, the J gene TRBJ2-4; D remains unclear. Germline V gene data show CDR1 as DFQATT and CDR2 as SNEGSKA (reference sequence). The CDR3 spans 12 residues. Deletions cut 0 bases from V and 4 bases from J, with 4 bases between. The CDR3 is CSAREQKNIQYF. The CDR3, as DNA: TGCAGTGCTAGAGAGCAGAAAAACATTCAGTACTTC.

This clonotype was recorded a few times. CDR3 sequence reads: CASSLSPPTLYGYTF. CDR3 nucleotide sequence: TGTGCCAGCAGTTTATCCCCACCAACCCTCTATGGCTACACCTTC. The rearrangement links TRBV27 to TRBJ1-2; no reliable D call. CDR1 and CDR2 (germline): MNHEY, SMNVEV (reference sequence). This CDR3 has 15 amino acids. Trimming pared 0 bases from V and 4 bases from J, leaving 12 bases between.

The J gene is TRBJ2-5, the V gene TRBV7-2, with unresolved D. Germline values: CDR1 SGHTA, CDR2 FQGNSA. Trimming took 5 bases from V and 0 from J, leaving 7 bases between them. The CDR3 length is 13 residues. The chain's CDR3 is CASSQEHQETQYF. Here the CDR3 DNA reads TGTGCCAGCAGCCAAGAACACCAAGAGACCCAGTACTTC.

A few counts support this clonotype. This rearrangement joins TRBV7-2 to TRBJ2-2; 10 nucleotides align to TRBD2. The ends lost 5 bases at V and 6 bases at J; junction bases unmatched: 9. The CDR3 spans 16 residues. Germline V gene lookup returns CDR1 SGHTA and CDR2 FQGNSA. The CDR3 DNA reads TGTGCCAGCAGCAAGAGCGGGGGGGCGTTTGCCGGGGAGCTGTTTTTT. Translated: CASSKSGGAFAGELFF.

The chain links TRBV12-3 or TRBV12-4 to TRBJ2-1, with D uncertain. There are 15 residues in the CDR3. V was shortened by 5 bases and J by 1 base, with 12 bases between the two germline ends. DNA of the CDR3: TGTGCCAGCAGTAGGTTAGTCGTTTCCTACAATGAGCAGTTCTTC. Protein: CASSRLVVSYNEQFF.

This chain uses TRBV7-2 with TRBJ1-1; 10 bases align to TRBD1. Germline CDR1 is SGHTA and CDR2 is FQGNSA. CDR3 length equals 14 residues. The J segment lost 8 bases and the V segment lost 3 bases, leaving 6 bases of the junction unmatched. CDR3 region: CASSFGTGVGEAFF. CDR3 bases: TGTGCCAGCAGCTTCGGGACAGGGGTTGGGGAAGCTTTCTTT.